This section outlines one T cell receptor (beta chain) sequence together with its context. Its antigen is still unknown. This specimen comes from a study of cytomegalovirus exposure and HLA in healthy donors. General study findings and limits: Using a false discovery rate of 0.05, a later analysis showed that approximately 17,000 TCR beta sequences were associated with HLA alleles. Among TCR sequences, most were rare, though some public TCRs appeared in many donors. There were 150 to 200 TCR beta chains listed as cytomegalovirus-associated.

PCR used 60 Vbeta primers and 13 Jbeta primers. The method was immunoSEQ multiplex PCR; TCRdb's version includes in-frame clones alone and lacks a portion of them. Of approximately 150,000 clones listed, about four fifths are singletons. Sample: PBMCs. The receptor's source is a woman aged 40 to 55 in good health and CMV-seropositive.

CDR3 in DNA: TGTGCCAGCAGTGTGGGCAGCCTTAATGAAAAACTGTTTTTT. Amino acid sequence: CASSVGSLNEKLFF. The chain has TRBV2 and TRBJ1-4; no clear D gene. Deletions cut 4 bases from V and 4 bases from J, with 10 bases between. Germline CDR1 SNHLY, CDR2 FYNNEI. The CDR3 extends over 14 amino acids.